This TCR beta chain was recovered during a study of blood T cell repertoires in COVID-19. In the study overall: The cDNA or gDNA used as material had been derived from T cells, B-cell-depleted T cells, or PBMCs.

Participant-given clinical history determined each cohort assignment. This clone occurred a few times. Sequencing was performed with immunoSEQ multiplex PCR; in TCRdb, only in-frame clones are kept and a portion is missing. The table lists approximately 290,000 clones, 90% of them singletons. The receptor was derived from a woman under 30 with acute COVID-19. Sequenced sample: PBMCs or T cells enriched from blood (not recorded which).

CDR3 region: CASRNLLTGALNTEAFF. The CDR3 coding sequence is TGTGCCAGCAGAAACCTCCTCACAGGGGCGCTGAACACTGAAGCTTTCTTT. The V call is TRBV27, the J call TRBJ1-1, with TRBD1 matching over 7 bases. Germline loops: CDR1 MNHEY, CDR2 SMNVEV (reference sequence). CDR3 size: 17 residues. Trimming took 6 bases from V and 0 from J; bases not matched to a gene: 13.